These T cell receptor beta chains were read from a single sample in a study of T cells and Merkel cell carcinoma outcomes. Method: immunoSEQ multiplex PCR; TCRdb's copy keeps in-frame clones and lacks some. The sample holds 400 to 500 clones, 85% to 90% seen once. The sequencing input was tumor tissue from Merkel cell carcinoma. The source of these receptors is a human donor with Merkel cell carcinoma. Both conserved end residues are part of each CDR3. Fields, in order: CDR3 length, J gene, V gene, clone size, D gene, CDR3 protein, CDR3 DNA. D genes are given only for firm matches. Clone size, where shown, is once, few, many, or a class for clones that have expanded.

12 | TRBJ2-7 | TRBV5-1 | NA | NA | CASPFTSYEQYF | TGCGCCAGCCCGTTCACGTCCTACGAGCAGTACTTC
16 | TRBJ2-1 | TRBV28 | NA | TRBD1 | CASSGHQGASYNEQFF | TGTGCCAGCAGTGGCCACCAGGGGGCCTCCTACAATGAGCAGTTCTTC
13 | TRBJ1-1 | TRBV30 | few | NA | CAWEGLMNTEAFF | TGTGCCTGGGAGGGACTGATGAACACTGAAGCTTTCTTT
12 | TRBJ1-1 | TRBV5-1 | NA | NA | CASSWDNTEAFF | TGCGCCAGCAGCTGGGACAACACTGAAGCTTTCTTT
16 | TRBJ1-3 | TRBV5-1 | once | TRBD1 | CASSTGDLPSGNTIYF | TGCGCCAGCAGCACAGGGGACCTTCCCTCTGGAAACACCATATATTTT
15 | TRBJ2-7 | TRBV7-3 | NA | TRBD1 | CASSLDGTGAYEQYF | TGTGCCAGCAGCTTAGACGGGACAGGGGCCTACGAGCAGTACTTC
13 | TRBJ1-1 | TRBV19 | few | NA | CASSPSGDTEAFF | TGTGCCAGTAGTCCCTCGGGAGACACTGAAGCTTTCTTT
14 | TRBJ2-5 | TRBV5-1 | NA | NA | CASSLEGYQETQYF | TGCGCCAGCAGCTTGGAGGGCTACCAAGAGACCCAGTACTTC
13 | TRBJ1-2 | TRBV5-6 | NA | TRBD1 | CASSFTGDYGYTF | TGTGCCAGCAGCTTCACAGGGGACTATGGCTACACCTTC
11 | TRBJ1-1 | TRBV30 | NA | NA | CAWNGNTEAFF | TGTGCCTGGAATGGGAACACTGAAGCTTTCTTT
15 | TRBJ2-2 | TRBV21-1 | NA | NA | CASSKTTGVAGELFF | TGTGCCAGCAGCAAAACGACAGGGGTAGCCGGGGAGCTGTTTTTT
14 | TRBJ2-5 | TRBV19 | once | TRBD2 | CASSKTSGQETQYF | TGTGCCAGTAGTAAGACTAGCGGCCAAGAGACCCAGTACTTC
14 | TRBJ2-7 | TRBV5-1 | NA | TRBD2 | CASSRTAGGYEQYF | TGCGCCAGCAGCCGAACAGCGGGAGGATACGAGCAGTACTTC
14 | TRBJ1-5 | TRBV27 | NA | TRBD1 | CASSGQGGLEPQHF | TGTGCCAGCTCAGGGCAGGGGGGATTGGAGCCCCAGCATTTT
14 | TRBJ1-1 | TRBV29-1 | NA | TRBD1 | CSVSGQGGGTEAFF | TGCAGCGTCTCGGGACAGGGGGGGGGCACTGAAGCTTTCTTT
15 | TRBJ2-1 | TRBV6-6 | NA | NA | CASSYQGIQYNEQFF | TGTGCCAGCAGTTACCAGGGGATACAATACAATGAGCAGTTCTTC
18 | TRBJ2-6 | TRBV7-7 | NA | NA | CASSSQVVPQSRANVLTF | TGTGCCAGCAGCAGTCAAGTAGTGCCACAAAGTCGGGCCAACGTCCTGACTTTC
18 | TRBJ2-7 | TRBV11-2 | NA | TRBD2 | CATSTSGTSGRQNYEQYF | TGTGCCACGTCCACGTCCGGGACTAGCGGGAGGCAGAACTACGAGCAGTACTTC
15 | TRBJ2-1 | TRBV4-3 | NA | NA | CASSQDSGFYNEQFF | TGCGCCAGCAGCCAAGACAGTGGCTTCTACAATGAGCAGTTCTTC
11 | TRBJ2-7 | TRBV7-2 | NA | NA | CASSSGLLERF | TGTGCCAGCAGCTCGGGACTCCTCGAGAGGTTC
16 | TRBJ2-7 | TRBV29-1 | NA | TRBD1 | CSVEIRSDRSPYEQYF | TGCAGCGTTGAGATCCGGTCGGACAGGTCGCCCTACGAGCAGTACTTC
14 | TRBJ2-1 | TRBV7-9 | NA | TRBD1 | CASSDRGGYNEQFF | TGTGCCAGCAGCGACAGGGGGGGTTACAATGAGCAGTTCTTC
15 | TRBJ2-1 | TRBV19 | once | TRBD2 | CASSRTSGNYNEQFF | TGTGCCAGTAGTCGTACTAGCGGTAACTACAATGAGCAGTTCTTC
14 | TRBJ2-3 | TRBV18 | NA | TRBD2 | CASSPRGRTDTQYF | TGTGCCAGCTCACCGCGGGGGAGAACAGATACGCAGTATTTT
15 | TRBJ2-6 | TRBV5-6 | NA | NA | CASSVDGSGANVLTF | TGTGCCAGCAGCGTAGATGGCTCTGGGGCCAACGTCCTGACTTTC
18 | TRBJ1-5 | TRBV28 | NA | NA | CASSLWPSTAYSNQPQHF | TGTGCCAGCAGTTTATGGCCCTCGACAGCTTATAGCAATCAGCCCCAGCATTTT
13 | TRBJ2-1 | TRBV27 | NA | NA | CASSLRTLGEQFF | TGTGCCAGCAGCCTTAGGACTCTCGGTGAGCAGTTCTTC
19 | TRBJ2-4 | TRBV4-2 | once | NA | CASSQGLVSGDEAKNIQYF | TGTGCCAGCAGCCAAGGTTTAGTTAGCGGAGACGAGGCCAAAAACATTCAGTACTTC
12 | TRBJ2-2 | TRBV29-1 | NA | NA | CSVRTGYGELFF | TGCAGCGTTCGTACAGGGTATGGGGAGCTGTTTTTT
16 | TRBJ2-1 | TRBV28 | NA | TRBD2 | CASPPGLAVSYNEQFF | TGTGCCAGCCCGCCGGGACTAGCAGTTTCCTACAATGAGCAGTTCTTC
15 | TRBJ2-7 | TRBV25-1 | NA | TRBD1 | CASSEYNRGRLWQYF | TGTGCCAGCAGTGAATATAACAGGGGCCGTTTGTGGCAGTACTTC
11 | TRBJ2-3 | TRBV30 | NA | TRBD1 | CAWQGADTQYF | TGTGCCTGGCAGGGGGCAGATACGCAGTATTTT
16 | TRBJ1-2 | TRBV5-1 | NA | NA | CASSLGYGHNNYGYTF | TGCGCCAGCAGCTTGGGATATGGACACAATAACTATGGCTACACCTTC
15 | TRBJ2-5 | TRBV19 | NA | TRBD2 | CASSRLAGYQETQYF | TGTGCCAGTAGTAGGCTAGCGGGGTACCAAGAGACCCAGTACTTC
13 | TRBJ1-1 | TRBV7-9 | NA | NA | CASSPDMNTEAFF | TGTGCCAGCAGCCCCGATATGAACACTGAAGCTTTCTTT
11 | TRBJ2-7 | TRBV6-1 | NA | NA | CASSEFGEQYF | TGTGCCAGCAGTGAGTTTGGCGAGCAGTACTTC
17 | TRBJ1-5 | TRBV25-1 | NA | NA | CASSEYSWQGIGQPQHF | TGTGCCAGCAGTGAATATAGCTGGCAGGGGATCGGTCAGCCCCAGCATTTT
15 | TRBJ2-7 | TRBV13 | once | TRBD1 | CASSNRGRDSYEQYF | TGTGCCAGCAGCAACAGGGGGCGCGACTCCTACGAGCAGTACTTC
14 | TRBJ2-7 | TRBV6-1 | NA | NA | CASIVPGGSYKQYF | TGTGCCAGCATCGTCCCAGGAGGGTCCTACAAGCAGTACTTC
13 | TRBJ2-1 | TRBV5-1 | NA | NA | CASSFRQYNEQFF | TGCGCCAGCAGCTTTAGACAGTACAATGAGCAGTTCTTC
16 | TRBJ2-3 | TRBV4-1 | NA | TRBD2 | CASSFGLAGATDTQYF | TGCGCCAGCAGCTTTGGTTTAGCGGGAGCAACAGATACGCAGTATTTT
12 | TRBJ2-2 | TRBV11-2 | NA | NA | CAGGALTGELFF | TGTGCCGGGGGGGCCCTCACCGGGGAGCTGTTTTTT
14 | TRBJ2-1 | TRBV6-6 | NA | NA | CASSYPWTNNEQFF | TGTGCCAGCAGTTACCCCTGGACGAACAATGAGCAGTTCTTC
13 | TRBJ1-3 | TRBV30 | NA | NA | CAWSWGSGNTIYF | TGTGCCTGGAGCTGGGGCTCTGGAAACACCATATATTTT
14 | TRBJ1-3 | TRBV2 | NA | NA | CASSEALAPDTIYF | TGTGCCAGCAGTGAAGCGCTTGCACCGGACACCATATATTTT
15 | TRBJ1-2 | TRBV28 | few | TRBD1 | CASSFIGTGGSGYTF | TGTGCCAGCAGTTTCATTGGGACAGGGGGTTCAGGCTACACCTTC
15 | TRBJ2-4 | TRBV18 | few | NA | CASSPRDTLKNIQYF | TGTGCCAGCTCACCGCGGGACACGCTAAAAAACATTCAGTACTTC
12 | TRBJ2-3 | TRBV18 | NA | NA | CASSPGTDTQYF | TGTGCCAGCTCACCGGGCACAGATACGCAGTATTTT
17 | TRBJ2-1 | TRBV7-6 | NA | TRBD2 | CASSLLAGGSSYNEQFF | TGTGCCAGCAGCTTACTAGCGGGGGGCAGCTCCTACAATGAGCAGTTCTTC
15 | TRBJ2-3 | TRBV4-1 | NA | NA | CASSLLQGATDTQYF | TGCGCCAGCAGCTTGTTACAGGGAGCCACAGATACGCAGTATTTT
14 | TRBJ1-5 | TRBV10-3 | NA | NA | CAISETGVHQPQHF | TGTGCCATCAGTGAGACTGGGGTTCATCAGCCCCAGCATTTT
15 | TRBJ2-1 | TRBV7-2 | NA | NA | CASSLVGDRENEQFF | TGTGCCAGCAGCTTAGTGGGGGACCGGGAGAATGAGCAGTTCTTC
16 | TRBJ2-1 | TRBV6-5 | NA | TRBD1 | CASSFPDRRGDNEQFF | TGTGCCAGCAGTTTCCCGGACAGGAGAGGGGACAATGAGCAGTTCTTC
16 | TRBJ1-5 | TRBV7-9 | few | NA | CASSPIGGARDQPQHF | TGTGCCAGCAGCCCGATCGGAGGGGCACGGGATCAGCCCCAGCATTTT
15 | TRBJ2-7 | TRBV6-5 | NA | NA | CASSPRGGRTYEQYF | TGTGCCAGCAGTCCGCGGGGTGGACGAACCTACGAGCAGTACTTC
13 | TRBJ2-5 | TRBV11-1 | NA | TRBD2 | CASSFGLGETQYF | TGTGCCAGCAGCTTCGGACTAGGAGAGACCCAGTACTTC
17 | TRBJ2-4 | TRBV15 | NA | NA | CATSRDPPQGTKNIQYF | TGTGCCACCAGCAGAGATCCCCCCCAGGGGACCAAAAACATTCAGTACTTC
20 | TRBJ1-2 | TRBV10-2 | NA | NA | CANPRVSPDSSWRANYGYTF | TGCGCCAACCCCCGGGTTTCGCCGGACAGCTCCTGGCGAGCTAACTATGGCTACACCTTC
14 | TRBJ1-1 | TRBV18 | NA | TRBD1 | CASSLAGTGSEAFF | TGTGCCAGCTCACTCGCCGGGACAGGGAGCGAGGCTTTCTTT
12 | TRBJ1-2 | TRBV6-5 | NA | NA | CASSRLGAGYTF | TGTGCCAGCAGCCGACTGGGGGCCGGCTACACCTTC